Described below is a single TCR beta chain sequence and its context. Survey-level TCR beta sequencing used the immunoSEQ assay. Method: immunoSEQ multiplex PCR; TCRdb's copy keeps in-frame clones and lacks some. The sample records under 65,000 clones, 85% to 95% being singletons. Germline V gives CDR1 LGHDT, CDR2 YNNKEL (reference sequence). The CDR3 contains 16 residues. Trimming removed 1 base at V and 6 bases at J, with 15 bases between. This chain connects TRBV3-1 (or the pseudogene TRBV3-2) to TRBJ2-2; tentative D call: TRBD1 (5 bases). The sample consisted of PBMCs. This sequence originates from a man aged 35-49 years with rheumatoid arthritis. The CDR3 sequence is CASSQGLAGIAGELFF. The CDR3 DNA is TGTGCCAGCAGCCAAGGATTGGCAGGGATAGCCGGGGAGCTGTTTTTT.